A selection of T cell receptor beta chains follows, all from one sample in a study of T cells in localized non-small cell lung cancer. The data were produced by immunoSEQ multiplex PCR, yet TCRdb's version contains in-frame clones alone and is incomplete. The sample records approximately 2,600 clones, 30% to 40% being singletons. The specimen was lung tumor tissue, collected before any cancer treatment. Source of these receptors: a man aged 35-75 years with stage I lung adenocarcinoma. Each CDR3 is given with its conserved first and last residue. The D gene is left open where the match is weak. Rows may omit the clone size; those that give it use once, few, many or a size class.

v_call	clone_size	d_call	j_call	cdr3_nt	cdr3_aa
TRBV11-3	medium-sized	TRBD1	TRBJ1-2	TGTGCCAGCAGCCCCAACGACAGGGTGCTGGGCTATGGCTACACCTTC	CASSPNDRVLGYGYTF
TRBV6-8	NA	NA	TRBJ1-1	TGTGCCAGCAGTTACTCCAGGGGCACTGAAGCTTTCTTT	CASSYSRGTEAFF
TRBV19	NA	NA	TRBJ2-7	TGTGCCAGTAGTATAGATACGGACCCTTACGAGCAGTACTTC	CASSIDTDPYEQYF
TRBV11-3	NA	NA	TRBJ1-2	TGTGCCAGCAGCTGGCGACGGATTAACTATGGCTACACCTTC	CASSWRRINYGYTF
TRBV28	NA	NA	TRBJ2-3	TGTGCCAGCAGTTTATATCCCACAGATACGCAGTATTTT	CASSLYPTDTQYF
TRBV29-1	few	NA	TRBJ2-3	TGCAGCGTTGAAGGGGTCAGTTGGGACACAGATACGCAGTATTTT	CSVEGVSWDTDTQYF
TRBV11-3	NA	TRBD1	TRBJ2-1	TGTGCCAGCAGCTTAACAGGGGGGTCCAATGAGCAGTTCTTC	CASSLTGGSNEQFF
TRBV1	NA	NA	TRBJ1-5	TGCGCCAGCAGCCAAGTGAGAGGGGGGGTTCAGCCCCAGCATTTT	CASSQVRGGVQPQHF
TRBV11-3	few	NA	TRBJ2-7	TGTGCCAGCAGCTTAGGGGCCACGAGCTCCTACGAGCAGTACTTC	CASSLGATSSYEQYF
TRBV30	few	NA	TRBJ1-2	TGTGCCTGGAGTCCCGGGACTTATGGCTACACCTTC	CAWSPGTYGYTF
TRBV18	NA	TRBD1	TRBJ1-4	TGTGCCAGCTCACCTAACAGGGGTACAACTAATGAAAAACTGTTTTTT	CASSPNRGTTNEKLFF
TRBV11-3	NA	NA	TRBJ2-2	TGTGCCAGCAGCCAGGTCCCGGGACTTGGGACCGGGGAGCTGTTTTTT	CASSQVPGLGTGELFF
TRBV6-8	NA	NA	TRBJ2-5	TGTGCCAGCAGTTACTCGGAGGGGGCGGCTACCCAGTACTTC	CASSYSEGAATQYF
TRBV23-1	NA	TRBD2	TRBJ2-3	TGCGCCAGCAGCCAAGATCTGATGACTAGCGGGAGGTCTAGCACAGATACGCAGTATTTT	CASSQDLMTSGRSSTDTQYF
TRBV11-3	NA	NA	TRBJ2-2	TGTGCCAGCAGCCCCCTTGACGGGACCTACACCGGGGAGCTGTTTTTT	CASSPLDGTYTGELFF
TRBV6-8	NA	TRBD2	TRBJ2-1	TGTGCCAGCAGTGACTCTAGCGGGAGTTACAATGAGCAGTTCTTC	CASSDSSGSYNEQFF
TRBV28	once	TRBD2	TRBJ2-1	TGTGCCAACACCTTAGCGGGCGGGAGCTCCTACAATGAGCAGTTCTTC	CANTLAGGSSYNEQFF
TRBV11-3	medium-sized	TRBD2	TRBJ2-7	TGTGCCAGCAGCGAATTAGCGGGAGAACGGTACGAGCAGTACTTC	CASSELAGERYEQYF
TRBV10-3	medium-sized	NA	TRBJ1-2	TGTGCCATCAGTGAGTCGACCGGCAGCGGAGGGGGCTACACCTTC	CAISESTGSGGGYTF
TRBV30	NA	NA	TRBJ2-7	TGTGCCTGGAATCTTCGTATGGGAGGCGGTGACGAGCAGTACTTC	CAWNLRMGGGDEQYF
TRBV19	NA	NA	TRBJ1-2	TGTGCCAGTAAGTCCGGTAACTATGGCTACACCTTC	CASKSGNYGYTF
TRBV19	once	NA	TRBJ2-6	TGTGCCAGTAGTAAAGGACGGTCCTTCTCTGGGGCCAACGTCCTGACTTTC	CASSKGRSFSGANVLTF
TRBV19	NA	TRBD1	TRBJ2-1	TGTGCCAGTATGGTAGGACAGGGTATGGGTGAGCAGTTCTTC	CASMVGQGMGEQFF
TRBV11-3	NA	NA	TRBJ2-5	TGTGCCAGCAGCTTAAGGCAGTTCCGGGAGACCCAGTACTTC	CASSLRQFRETQYF
TRBV23-1	few	NA	TRBJ1-2	TGCGCCAGCAGCTTGTATCCAGGGGATGGCTACACCTTC	CASSLYPGDGYTF
TRBV10-2	NA	TRBD2	TRBJ2-3	TGCGCCAGCAGTCAGTTTAAGGGAGGGCCAGATACGCAGTATTTT	CASSQFKGGPDTQYF
TRBV11-3	NA	NA	TRBJ2-7	TGTGCCAGCAGCTTATGGCAGGGGCCCTCCTACGAGCAGTACTTC	CASSLWQGPSYEQYF
TRBV11-3	medium-sized	TRBD2	TRBJ2-2	TGTGCCAGCAGCCTGGCGGGGGGATCTTTCGGGGAGCTGTTTTTT	CASSLAGGSFGELFF
TRBV19	NA	TRBD2	TRBJ2-1	TGTGCCAGTAGAGAGCGGGATCGGGAGCAGTTCTTC	CASRERDREQFF
TRBV30	few	NA	TRBJ2-1	TGTGCCTGGAGTGTATCCGGGGGGCCTGAGCAGTTCTTC	CAWSVSGGPEQFF
TRBV28	NA	NA	TRBJ2-5	TGTGCCAGCAGTCCGGGGCGCCAAGAGACCCAGTACTTC	CASSPGRQETQYF
TRBV30	NA	NA	TRBJ1-4	TGTGCCTGGAGCTCAGTTGCAACTAATGAAAAACTGTTTTTT	CAWSSVATNEKLFF
TRBV9	NA	TRBD1	TRBJ2-7	TGTGCCAGCAGCGTAGAACTGAGCGGGACAGGGTTCTCCTACGAGCAGTACTTC	CASSVELSGTGFSYEQYF
TRBV18	NA	NA	TRBJ2-5	TGTGCCAGCTCACCACCGGAGGGTCTCCAAGAGACCCAGTACTTC	CASSPPEGLQETQYF
TRBV19	NA	NA	TRBJ1-2	TGTGCCAGTACTTGGGACCACGCAAGCTACACCTTC	CASTWDHASYTF
TRBV19	NA	NA	TRBJ1-2	TGTGCCAGTAGTAACTCGTTTGGTGGCTACACCTTC	CASSNSFGGYTF
TRBV11-3	NA	TRBD1	TRBJ1-1	TGTGCCAGCAGCGGGGAGACAGGGGCGAACACTGAAGCTTTCTTT	CASSGETGANTEAFF
TRBV28	NA	TRBD2	TRBJ2-7	TGTGCCAGCAGCTCTCTAGCGGGAGTCTCCTACGAGCAGTACTTC	CASSSLAGVSYEQYF
TRBV5-1	NA	NA	TRBJ2-7	TGCGCCAGCAGGGTCCGGACGGCTGGCTCCTACGAGCAGTACTTC	CASRVRTAGSYEQYF
TRBV11-3	few	NA	TRBJ1-2	TGTGCCAGCAGCTTAAATACAGGAGGGGGTGGCTACACCTTC	CASSLNTGGGGYTF
TRBV19	NA	NA	TRBJ1-2	TGTGCCAGTAGGAACCCCGGGGAGACTTTGAGGGCTAACTATGGCTACACCTTC	CASRNPGETLRANYGYTF
TRBV11-3	NA	NA	TRBJ2-1	TGTGCCAGCAGTAACGGGTTCAGCTCCTACAATGAGCAGTTCTTC	CASSNGFSSYNEQFF
TRBV11-3	few	NA	TRBJ2-5	TGTGCCAGCAGCTTAGGCGGGTTCCTTGGGGAGACCCAGTACTTC	CASSLGGFLGETQYF
TRBV7-6	few	NA	TRBJ2-3	TGTGCCAGCAGTCCGGTCGCTCGCACAGATACGCAGTATTTT	CASSPVARTDTQYF
TRBV6-8	NA	NA	TRBJ2-5	TGTGCCATCAGTCCAAAGCCAGGCGGAGAGACCCAGTACTTC	CAISPKPGGETQYF
TRBV11-3	few	NA	TRBJ1-5	TGTGCCAGCAGCCTCACCGGGACCGGCAATCAGCCCCAGCATTTT	CASSLTGTGNQPQHF
TRBV9	medium-sized	NA	TRBJ1-2	TGTGCCAGCAGCGTCGAGGACAGCCCTTATGGCTACACCTTC	CASSVEDSPYGYTF
TRBV30	few	TRBD1	TRBJ1-1	TGTGCCTGGAATACCGGGACAGGTAACACTGAAGCTTTCTTT	CAWNTGTGNTEAFF
TRBV6-8	NA	NA	TRBJ1-1	TGTGCCAGCAGTTACGGCGGGGAAACTGAAGCTTTCTTT	CASSYGGETEAFF
TRBV29-1	NA	NA	TRBJ2-5	TGCAGCGTTGAGTTACAGGGCCCAGAGACCCAGTACTTC	CSVELQGPETQYF
TRBV9	NA	TRBD2	TRBJ2-5	TGTGCCAGCAGCGTAGCGGGAGGGTTAGTAGAGACCCAGTACTTC	CASSVAGGLVETQYF
TRBV23-1	few	NA	TRBJ2-3	TGCGCCAGCAGCCAAAACCCGGGGAGCACAGATACGCAGTATTTT	CASSQNPGSTDTQYF